This passage covers 13 T cell receptor beta chains from one sample sequenced in a study of radiotherapy plus CTLA-4 blockade in lung cancer. Measured with immunoSEQ multiplex PCR; TCRdb has only the in-frame clones, and not every one. The top ten hold under 10% of the sample, which has tens of thousands of clones, around three quarters seen once. Specimen: peripheral blood, collected from a patient treated with radiotherapy plus ipilimumab. The receptors were sampled from a human donor with non-small cell lung cancer who had a complete response to radiotherapy plus ipilimumab.

The chain couples TRBV9 to TRBJ1-3; no firm D call. Trimming pared 0 bases from V and 4 bases from J, leaving 14 bases between. This CDR3 contains 16 residues. Germline V lookup: CDR1 SGDLS, CDR2 YYNGEE. Here the CDR3 DNA reads TGTGCCAGCAGCGTAGACGGCGTACGGTTGGGAAACACCATATATTTT. Amino acids: CASSVDGVRLGNTIYF. Full variable domain (remainder filled in from reference TRBV9 and TRBJ1-3): DSGVTQTPKHLITATGQRVTLRCSPRSGDLSVYWYQQSLDQGLQFLIQYYNGEERAKGNILERFSAQQFPDLHSELNLSSLELGDSALYFCASSVDGVRLGNTIYFGEGSWLTVV.

The rearrangement joins TRBV11-2 to TRBJ2-3, with D perhaps matching TRBD2 (6 bases). Trimming took off 5 bases at V and 5 bases at J, with 17 bases between the two ends. The length of the CDR3 is 15 residues. Germline V gives CDR1 SGHAT, CDR2 FQNNGV. CDR3 DNA sequence: TGTGCCAGCAGCCTGAAAAGGGGAGGTATAGATACGCAGTATTTT. Its translation: CASSLKRGGIDTQYF.

This clone showed up just a few times. This chain links TRBV9 with TRBJ1-2; the D is unclear. Germline V lookup: CDR1 SGDLS, CDR2 YYNGEE. Trimming removed 1 base at V and 2 bases at J, with 0 bases between. There are 11 residues in the CDR3. The CDR3 bases are TGTGCCAGCAGCGTAAACTATGGCTACACCTTC. The encoded protein is CASSVNYGYTF.

This sequence joins TRBV19 and TRBJ2-7; TRBD2 aligns across 11 bases. The CDR3 extends over 15 amino acids. Per the germline V gene, CDR1 is LNHDA and CDR2 is SQIVND (reference sequence). The V and J ends lost 3 bases and 5 bases, in that order; junction bases with no gene match: 6. CDR3 in amino acids: CASSMSTSGTHEQYV. CDR3 nucleotide sequence: TGTGCCAGTAGTATGTCGACTAGCGGGACGCACGAGCAGTACGTC.

This chain joins TRBV18 and TRBJ1-1; weak D call: TRBD1 (5 bases). This CDR3 has 14 residues. Germline-derived CDR1 and CDR2 are KGHSH and LQKENI. V lost 6 bases to trimming and J lost 2 bases, with 13 bases between them. CDR3 coding DNA: TGTGCCAGCTCGATACAGGAGGCAAACACTGAAGCTTTCTTT. Amino acids: CASSIQEANTEAFF.

J is TRBJ1-4 and V is TRBV9; 9 nucleotides line up with TRBD1. The V segment lost 0 bases and the J segment 5 bases; nucleotides outside the gene matches: 2. CDR3 length: 15 residues. Per germline, CDR1 SGDLS and CDR2 YYNGEE. The CDR3 coding sequence is TGTGCCAGCAGCGTAGCAGGACAGGGGAATGAAAAACTGTTTTTT. It yields the protein CASSVAGQGNEKLFF.

The chain joins TRBV27 to TRBJ2-1, with 7 bases identical to TRBD2. The CDR3 is made up of 16 amino acids. Losses at the gene ends were 11 bases for V and 0 bases for J; bases not matched to a gene: 13. The germline CDR1 and CDR2 sequences are MNHEY and SMNVEV (reference sequence). The chain's CDR3 is CAARSGVSSSYNEQFF. The CDR3 DNA sequence: TGTGCCGCTAGGAGCGGGGTCTCCAGCTCCTACAATGAGCAGTTCTTC.

The genes are TRBV27 and TRBJ1-1; D gene unclear. V was pared by 5 bases and J by 0 bases, with 10 bases between. The germline CDR1 and CDR2 sequences are MNHEY and SMNVEV (reference sequence). The CDR3 runs 14 residues. CDR3 sequence (DNA): TGTGCCAGCAGTCCCCGGGCCTTGAACACTGAAGCTTTCTTT. Amino acid sequence: CASSPRALNTEAFF.

V usage is TRBV7-6 and J usage is TRBJ2-5; D is ambiguous. Germline CDR1 and CDR2: SGHVS and FNYEAQ. V shed 1 base and J shed 2 bases, with 11 bases lying between them. The CDR3 has 15 residues. CDR3 nucleotides: TGTGCCAGCAGCTTAGGTTTACGGGTTCAAGAGACCCAGTACTTC. Translation: CASSLGLRVQETQYF. Full variable domain (outside the CDR3, taken from reference TRBV7-6 and TRBJ2-5): GAGVSQSPRYKVTKRGQDVALRCDPISGHVSLYWYRQALGQGPEFLTYFNYEAQQDKSGLPNDRFSAERPEGSISTLTIQRTEQRDSAMYRCASSLGLRVQETQYFGPGTRLLVL.

The chain recombines TRBV4-3 with TRBJ1-2; D gene ambiguous. The CDR3 spans 14 residues. The germline V and J ends were trimmed by 0 bases and 4 bases, with 9 bases remaining between them. Germline CDR1 LGHNA, CDR2 YSLEER. Here the CDR3 reads CASSQEYTTYGYTF. The DNA of the CDR3 is TGCGCCAGCAGCCAAGAATACACGACCTATGGCTACACCTTC.

The chain joins TRBV18 to TRBJ2-5; perhaps TRBD2 as D (6 bases). The CDR3 runs 13 residues. Germline-derived CDR1 and CDR2 are KGHSH and LQKENI. Trimming cost V 6 bases and J 1 base, with 9 bases left between them. In nucleotides, the CDR3 is TGTGCCAGCTCTCCGGGACTCCAAGAGACCCAGTACTTC. Translated, it gives CASSPGLQETQYF.

The rearrangement links TRBV5-5 to TRBJ1-3, with a weak D call TRBD1 (6 bases). The V and J ends lost 3 bases and 1 base respectively, with 11 bases between them. CDR3 length equals 15 residues. Germline CDR1 and CDR2: SGHKS and YYEKEE (reference sequence). The CDR3 loop is CASSSGHGSGNTIYF. The DNA for the CDR3 is TGTGCCAGCAGCTCGGGACACGGATCTGGAAACACCATATATTTT. Full variable domain (outside the CDR3, taken from reference TRBV5-5 and TRBJ1-3): DAGVTQSPTHLIKTRGQQVTLRCSPISGHKSVSWYQQVLGQGPQFIFQYYEKEERGRGNFPDRFSARQFPNYSSELNVNALLLGDSALYLCASSSGHGSGNTIYFGEGSWLTVV.

This clone was seen just once. The genes are TRBV27 and TRBJ1-3; 8 bases are a match to TRBD1. V was clipped by 6 bases and J by 4 bases; unmatched bases: 5. Germline CDR1 MNHEY, CDR2 SMNVEV (reference sequence). This CDR3 region has 14 residues. Here the CDR3 reads CASSPDREGNTIYF. CDR3 nucleotide sequence: TGTGCCAGCAGCCCGGACAGGGAGGGAAACACCATATATTTT.